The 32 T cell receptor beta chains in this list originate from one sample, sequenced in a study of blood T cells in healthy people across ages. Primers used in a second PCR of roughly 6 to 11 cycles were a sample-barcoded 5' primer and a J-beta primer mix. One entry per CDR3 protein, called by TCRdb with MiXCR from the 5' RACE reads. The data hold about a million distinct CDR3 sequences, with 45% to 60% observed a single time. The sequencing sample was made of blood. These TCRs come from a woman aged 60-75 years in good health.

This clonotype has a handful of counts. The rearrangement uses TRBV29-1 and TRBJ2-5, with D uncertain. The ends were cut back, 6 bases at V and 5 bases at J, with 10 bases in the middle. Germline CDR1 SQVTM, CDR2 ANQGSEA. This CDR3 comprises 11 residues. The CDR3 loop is CSVRFGETQYF. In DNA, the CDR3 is TGCAGCGTCAGGTTTGGGGAGACCCAGTACTTC. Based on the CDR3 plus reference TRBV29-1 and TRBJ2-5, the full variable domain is SAVISQKPSRDICQRGTSLTIQCQVDSQVTMMFWYRQQPGQSLTLIATANQGSEATYESGFVIDKFPISRPNLTFSTLTVSNMSPEDSSIYLCSVRFGETQYFGPGTRLLVL.

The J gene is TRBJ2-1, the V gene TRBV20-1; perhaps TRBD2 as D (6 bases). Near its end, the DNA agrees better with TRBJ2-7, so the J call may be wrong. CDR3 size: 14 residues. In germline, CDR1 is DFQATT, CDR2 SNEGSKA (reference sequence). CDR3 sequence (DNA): TGCAGTGCTCTACGGGACTCCAACTACAATGAGCAGTACTTC. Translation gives CSALRDSNYNEQYF.

DNA of the CDR3: TGCGCCAGCAGCCAAGAAATAGCATTCGGTTACGAGCAGTACTTC. Its translation: CASSQEIAFGYEQYF. The rearrangement uses TRBV4-3 and TRBJ2-7; the D is unclear. The CDR3 has 15 amino acids. Per the germline V gene, CDR1 is LGHNA and CDR2 is YSLEER. V dropped 0 bases and J dropped 4 bases, with 13 bases sitting between them.

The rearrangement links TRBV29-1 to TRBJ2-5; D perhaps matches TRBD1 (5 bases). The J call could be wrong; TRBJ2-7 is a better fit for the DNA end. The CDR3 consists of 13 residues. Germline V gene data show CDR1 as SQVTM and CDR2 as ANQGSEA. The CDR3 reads CSVAKAGNLEQYF. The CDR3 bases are TGCAGCGTTGCCAAGGCAGGGAACCTCGAGCAGTACTTC.

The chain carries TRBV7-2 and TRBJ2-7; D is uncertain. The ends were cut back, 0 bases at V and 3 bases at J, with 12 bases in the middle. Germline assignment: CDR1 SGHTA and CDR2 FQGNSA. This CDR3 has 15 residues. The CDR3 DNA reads TGTGCCAGCAGCTTAGCGGCCGGCGGAAACTACGAGCAGTACTTC. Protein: CASSLAAGGNYEQYF.

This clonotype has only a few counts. The DNA of the CDR3 is TGCAGCGTTGAAGGACTAGCGGGAGGGCGGAAAAAGTACAATGAGCAGTTCTTC. As protein: CSVEGLAGGRKKYNEQFF. This chain links TRBV29-1 with TRBJ2-1; 14 bases match TRBD2. The V segment lost 1 base and the J segment 4 bases; nucleotides outside the gene matches: 9. Germline CDR1 and CDR2: SQVTM and ANQGSEA. This CDR3 spans 18 amino acids.

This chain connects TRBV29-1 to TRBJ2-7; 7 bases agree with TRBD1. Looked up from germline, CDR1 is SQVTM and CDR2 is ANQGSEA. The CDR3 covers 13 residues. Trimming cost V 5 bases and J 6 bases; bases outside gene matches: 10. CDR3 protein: CSVTQTAGGEQYF. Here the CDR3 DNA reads TGCAGCGTTACCCAAACTGCAGGGGGCGAGCAGTACTTC.

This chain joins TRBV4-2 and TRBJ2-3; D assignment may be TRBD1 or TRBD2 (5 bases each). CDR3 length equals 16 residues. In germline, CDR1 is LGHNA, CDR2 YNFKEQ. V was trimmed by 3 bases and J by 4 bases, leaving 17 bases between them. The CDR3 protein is CASSQTVVGTADTQYF. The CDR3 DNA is TGTGCCAGCAGCCAGACCGTAGTGGGGACGGCAGATACGCAGTATTTT.

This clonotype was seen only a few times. The CDR3 DNA reads as TGTGCCACCAGTGATCCAGGGTCTAGCGGGAGCTACGAGCAGTACTTC. This codes for CATSDPGSSGSYEQYF. The V call is TRBV24-1, the J call TRBJ2-7, with 10 positions matching TRBD2. V dropped 3 bases and J dropped 3; count of bases not matched to a gene: 7. The CDR3 spans 16 residues. The V gene's germline CDR1 is KGHDR and CDR2 SFDVKD.

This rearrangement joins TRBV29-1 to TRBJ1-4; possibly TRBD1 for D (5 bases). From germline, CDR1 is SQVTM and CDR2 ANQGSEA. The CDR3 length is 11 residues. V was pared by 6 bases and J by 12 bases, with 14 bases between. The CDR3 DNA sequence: TGCAGCGTGACAGAAGGCTGGGAACTGTTTTTT. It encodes CSVTEGWELFF.

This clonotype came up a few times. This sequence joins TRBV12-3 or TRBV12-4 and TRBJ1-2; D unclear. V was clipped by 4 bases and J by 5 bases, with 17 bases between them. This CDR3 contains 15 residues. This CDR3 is CASSSQDPPAYGYTF. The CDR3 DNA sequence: TGTGCCAGCAGTTCCCAGGACCCGCCAGCTTATGGCTACACCTTC.

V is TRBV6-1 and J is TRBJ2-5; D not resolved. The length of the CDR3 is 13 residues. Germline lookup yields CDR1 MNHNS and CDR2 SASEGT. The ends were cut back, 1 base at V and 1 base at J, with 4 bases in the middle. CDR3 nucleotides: TGTGCCAGCAGTGAAGTGGGCCAAGAGACCCAGTACTTC. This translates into CASSEVGQETQYF.

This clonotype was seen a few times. CDR3 amino acids: CASSQAHGQGNNYGYTF. DNA of the CDR3: TGTGCCAGCAGCCAAGCCCATGGACAGGGAAATAACTATGGCTACACCTTC. This chain joins TRBV14 and TRBJ1-2; TRBD1 matches at 8 bases. The CDR3 contains 17 residues. Germline CDR1 reads SGHDN; CDR2 reads FVKESK. The trim removed 1 base at V and 1 base at J, leaving 8 bases unmatched.

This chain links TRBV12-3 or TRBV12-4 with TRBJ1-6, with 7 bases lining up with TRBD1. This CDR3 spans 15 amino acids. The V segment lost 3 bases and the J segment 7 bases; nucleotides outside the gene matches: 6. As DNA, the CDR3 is TGTGCCAGCAGTTTCCGACAGGGAGGAAATTCACCCCTCCACTTT. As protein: CASSFRQGGNSPLHF.

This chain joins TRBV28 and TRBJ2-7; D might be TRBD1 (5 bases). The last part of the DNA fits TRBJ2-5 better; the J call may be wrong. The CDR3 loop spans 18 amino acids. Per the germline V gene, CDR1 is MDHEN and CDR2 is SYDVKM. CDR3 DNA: TGTGCCAGCAGTCCGTATATGGCCGATTTTGGGGCGAAAGAGACCCAGTACTTC. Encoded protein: CASSPYMADFGAKETQYF.

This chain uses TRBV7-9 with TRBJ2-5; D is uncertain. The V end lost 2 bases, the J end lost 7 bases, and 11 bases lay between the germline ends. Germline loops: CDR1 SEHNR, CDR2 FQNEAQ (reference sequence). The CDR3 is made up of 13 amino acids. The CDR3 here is CASSLRVVVTQYF. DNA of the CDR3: TGTGCCAGCAGCTTACGGGTAGTGGTGACCCAGTACTTC.

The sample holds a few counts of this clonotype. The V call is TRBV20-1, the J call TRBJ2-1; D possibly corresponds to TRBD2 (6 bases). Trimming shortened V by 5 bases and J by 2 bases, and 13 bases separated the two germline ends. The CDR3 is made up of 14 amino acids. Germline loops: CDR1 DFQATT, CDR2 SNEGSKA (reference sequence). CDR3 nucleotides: TGCAGTGCTCAGACTAGGGGCCCCTACAATGAGCAGTTCTTC. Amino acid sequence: CSAQTRGPYNEQFF.

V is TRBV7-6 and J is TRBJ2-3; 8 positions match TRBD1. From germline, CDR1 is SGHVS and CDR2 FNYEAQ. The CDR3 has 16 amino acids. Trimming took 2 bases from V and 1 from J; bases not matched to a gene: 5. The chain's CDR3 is CASSLQGTGGTDTQYF. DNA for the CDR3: TGTGCCAGCAGCTTACAAGGGACAGGCGGCACAGATACGCAGTATTTT.

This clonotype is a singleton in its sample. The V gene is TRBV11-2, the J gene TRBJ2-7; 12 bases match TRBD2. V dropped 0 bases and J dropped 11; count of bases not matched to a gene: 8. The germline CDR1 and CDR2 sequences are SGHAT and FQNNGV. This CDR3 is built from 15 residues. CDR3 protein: CASSLEAASGRVEYF. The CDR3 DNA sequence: TGTGCCAGCAGCTTAGAGGCGGCTAGCGGGAGGGTGGAGTACTTC.

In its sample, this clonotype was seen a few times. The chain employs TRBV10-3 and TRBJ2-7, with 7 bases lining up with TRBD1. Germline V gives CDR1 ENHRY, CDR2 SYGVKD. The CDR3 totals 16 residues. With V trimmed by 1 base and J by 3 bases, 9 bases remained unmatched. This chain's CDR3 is CAISEWMTGNVYEQYF. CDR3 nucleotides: TGTGCCATCAGTGAGTGGATGACAGGGAACGTCTACGAGCAGTACTTC.

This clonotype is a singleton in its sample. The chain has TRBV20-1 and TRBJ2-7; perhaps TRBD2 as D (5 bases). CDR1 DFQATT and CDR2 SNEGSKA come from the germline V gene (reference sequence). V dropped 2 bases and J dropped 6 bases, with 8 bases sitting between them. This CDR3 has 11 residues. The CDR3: CSARFGLEQYF. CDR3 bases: TGCAGTGCTAGATTTGGACTCGAGCAGTACTTC.

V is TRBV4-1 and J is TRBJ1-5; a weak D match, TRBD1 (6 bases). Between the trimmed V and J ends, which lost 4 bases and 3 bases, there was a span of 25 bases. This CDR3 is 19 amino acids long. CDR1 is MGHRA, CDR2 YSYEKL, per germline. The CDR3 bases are TGCGCCAGCAGCCCCCTGGTGACTCCTAACGGGGGCCTCAATCAGCCCCAGCATTTT. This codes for CASSPLVTPNGGLNQPQHF.

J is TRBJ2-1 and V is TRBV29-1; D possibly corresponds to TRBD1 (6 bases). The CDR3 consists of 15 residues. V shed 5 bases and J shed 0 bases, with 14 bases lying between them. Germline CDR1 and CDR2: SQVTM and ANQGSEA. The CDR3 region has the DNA TGCAGCGTTACTGGACAGATTTCCTCCTACAATGAGCAGTTCTTC. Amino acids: CSVTGQISSYNEQFF.

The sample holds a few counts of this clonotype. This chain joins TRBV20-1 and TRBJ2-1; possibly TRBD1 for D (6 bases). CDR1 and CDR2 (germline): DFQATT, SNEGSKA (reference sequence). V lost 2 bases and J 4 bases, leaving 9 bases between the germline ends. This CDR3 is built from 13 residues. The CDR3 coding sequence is TGCAGTGCTAGAAGACAGGCATACAATGAGCAGTTCTTC. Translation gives CSARRQAYNEQFF.

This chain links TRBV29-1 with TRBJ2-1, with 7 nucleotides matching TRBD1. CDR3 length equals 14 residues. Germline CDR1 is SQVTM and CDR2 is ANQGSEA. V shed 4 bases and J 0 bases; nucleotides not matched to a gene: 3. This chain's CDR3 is CSVGQGRSYNEQFF. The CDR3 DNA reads TGCAGCGTTGGACAGGGTCGCTCCTACAATGAGCAGTTCTTC.

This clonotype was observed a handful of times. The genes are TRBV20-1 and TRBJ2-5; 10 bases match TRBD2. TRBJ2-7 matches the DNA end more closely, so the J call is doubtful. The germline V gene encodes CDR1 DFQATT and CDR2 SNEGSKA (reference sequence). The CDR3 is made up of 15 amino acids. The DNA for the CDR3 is TGCAGTGCGAAACACCTAGCGGGAGTTATCTACGAGCAGTACTTC. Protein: CSAKHLAGVIYEQYF.

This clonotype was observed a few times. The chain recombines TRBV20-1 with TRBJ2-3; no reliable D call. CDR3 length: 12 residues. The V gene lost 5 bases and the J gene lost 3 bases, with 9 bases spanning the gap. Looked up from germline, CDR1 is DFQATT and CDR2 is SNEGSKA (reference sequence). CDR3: CSALTSTDTQYF. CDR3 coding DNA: TGCAGTGCTCTGACTTCTACAGATACGCAGTATTTT.

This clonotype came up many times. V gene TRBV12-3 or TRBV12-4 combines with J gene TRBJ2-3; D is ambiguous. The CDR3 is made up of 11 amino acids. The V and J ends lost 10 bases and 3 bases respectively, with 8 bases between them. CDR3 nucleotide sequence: TGTGCCACCACGAAGACAGATACGCAGTATTTT. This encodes CATTKTDTQYF.

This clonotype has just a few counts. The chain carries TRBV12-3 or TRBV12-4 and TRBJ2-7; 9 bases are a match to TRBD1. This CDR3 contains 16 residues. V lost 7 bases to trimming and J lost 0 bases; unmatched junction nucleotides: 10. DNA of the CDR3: TGTGCCAGCACCCGTCGAGGACAGGGGCCCTCCTACGAGCAGTACTTC. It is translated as CASTRRGQGPSYEQYF.

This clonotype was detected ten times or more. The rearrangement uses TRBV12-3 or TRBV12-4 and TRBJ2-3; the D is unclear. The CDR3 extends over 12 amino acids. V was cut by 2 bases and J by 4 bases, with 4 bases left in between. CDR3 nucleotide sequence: TGTGCCAGCAGTTTATCCCCAGATACGCAGTATTTT. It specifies CASSLSPDTQYF.

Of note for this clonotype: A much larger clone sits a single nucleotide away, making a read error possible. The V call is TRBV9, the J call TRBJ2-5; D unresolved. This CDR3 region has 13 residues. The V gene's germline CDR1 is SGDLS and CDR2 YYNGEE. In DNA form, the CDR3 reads TGTGCCAGCAGCGCCGGTGTGTTGGAGACCCCGTACTTC. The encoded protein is CASSAGVLETPYF.

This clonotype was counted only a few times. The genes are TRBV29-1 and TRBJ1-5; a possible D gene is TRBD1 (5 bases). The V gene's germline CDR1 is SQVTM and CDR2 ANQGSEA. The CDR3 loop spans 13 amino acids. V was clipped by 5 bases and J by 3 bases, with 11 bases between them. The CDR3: CSVYQGVNQPQHF. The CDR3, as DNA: TGCAGCGTTTATCAGGGAGTCAATCAGCCCCAGCATTTT.